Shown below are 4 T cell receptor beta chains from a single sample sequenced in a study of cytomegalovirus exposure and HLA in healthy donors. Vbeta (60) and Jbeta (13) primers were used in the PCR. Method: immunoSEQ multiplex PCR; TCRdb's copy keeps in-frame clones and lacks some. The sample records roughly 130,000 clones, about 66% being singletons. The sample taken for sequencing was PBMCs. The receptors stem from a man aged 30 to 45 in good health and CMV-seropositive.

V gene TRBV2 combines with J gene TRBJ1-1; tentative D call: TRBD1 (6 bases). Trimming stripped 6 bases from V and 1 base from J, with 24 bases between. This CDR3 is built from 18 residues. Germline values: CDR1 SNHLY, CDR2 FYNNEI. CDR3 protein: CASSETVGRTGKNTEAFF. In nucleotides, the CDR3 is TGTGCCAGCAGCGAGACCGTAGGACGAACAGGGAAGAACACTGAAGCTTTCTTT.

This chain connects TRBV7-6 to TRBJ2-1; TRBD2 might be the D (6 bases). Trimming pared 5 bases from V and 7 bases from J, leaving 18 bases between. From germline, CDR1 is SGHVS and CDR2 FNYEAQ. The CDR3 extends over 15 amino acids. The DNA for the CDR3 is TGTGCCAGCAGCCCAGGTAGCGGATGGGTGAATGAGCAGTTCTTC. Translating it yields CASSPGSGWVNEQFF.

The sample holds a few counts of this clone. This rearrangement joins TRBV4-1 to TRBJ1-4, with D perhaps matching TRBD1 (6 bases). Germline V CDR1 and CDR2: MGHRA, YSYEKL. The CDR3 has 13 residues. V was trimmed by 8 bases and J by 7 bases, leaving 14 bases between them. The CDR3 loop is CASQQGPREKLFF. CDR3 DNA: TGCGCCAGCCAACAGGGACCTCGTGAAAAACTGTTTTTT.

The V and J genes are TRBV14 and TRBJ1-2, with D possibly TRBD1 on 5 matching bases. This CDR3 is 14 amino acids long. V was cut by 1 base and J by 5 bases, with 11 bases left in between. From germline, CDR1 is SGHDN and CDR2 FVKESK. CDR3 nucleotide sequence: TGTGCCAGCAGCCAAGCAGGGCGTTTATATGGCTACACCTTC. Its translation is CASSQAGRLYGYTF.